This note documents a single TCR beta chain sequence. Trimming shortened V by 4 bases and J by 5 bases, and 9 bases separated the two germline ends. This CDR3 is built from 12 residues. Germline loops: CDR1 SQVTM, CDR2 ANQGSEA. The data stem from a study of blood T cell repertoires in COVID-19. The data were produced by immunoSEQ multiplex PCR, yet TCRdb's version contains in-frame clones alone and is incomplete. The sample has about 17,000 clones, over 75% seen once. The sequence was obtained from a woman between 65 and 79 years old with active COVID-19. The chain carries TRBV29-1 and TRBJ1-5, with D maybe TRBD1 (5 bases). Sequenced: peripheral blood. Written as DNA, the CDR3 is TGCAGCGTTGCGGGAGGGGATCAGCCCCAGCATTTT. Its translation is CSVAGGDQPQHF.